This T cell receptor beta chain is drawn from a study of blood T cell repertoires in COVID-19. Turning to the study itself: Samples came from the United States, Italy and Spain, spanning acute and convalescent COVID-19. Sample material is recorded as cDNA or gDNA derived from T cells, B-cell-depleted T cells, or PBMCs.

In its sample, this clone was seen once. In the authors' methods: Scientists estimated how many nucleated cells there were by amplifying reference gene primers. The table came from immunoSEQ multiplex PCR; TCRdb's copy has only in-frame clones and leaves some out. V and J calls and clone size are copied from that table; D and trimming were computed from the DNA. The repertoire includes about 20,000 clones, approximately 88% of them detected once, and more than 20% sits in the top ten. The sequenced material came from peripheral blood. The receptor was isolated from a man older than 75 with active or convalescent COVID-19.

The CDR3 spells CASREQGVGPEAFF. The CDR3 DNA is TGTGCCAGTAGAGAACAGGGTGTAGGGCCTGAAGCTTTCTTT. V usage is TRBV19 and J usage is TRBJ1-1; the D gene is possibly TRBD1 (6 bases). CDR1 LNHDA and CDR2 SQIVND come from the germline V gene (reference sequence). Trimming pared 6 bases from V and 6 bases from J, leaving 17 bases between. The CDR3 runs to 14 residues.